This T cell receptor beta chain is from a study of T cells in Graves' hyperthyroidism and ophthalmopathy. This clonotype was seen many times. RNA transcripts served as the template for amplifying TCR beta CDR3 regions. TCR CDR3 regions were first amplified by RT-PCR with HTBI primers. TCRdb fed the multiplex PCR reads into MiXCR, producing one record per CDR3 protein. This table has 450,000 to 650,000 distinct CDR3 sequences, 12% to 15% appearing once. The material sequenced was blood. The clonotype was recovered from a woman aged 18 to 35 with Graves' ophthalmopathy.

Here the CDR3 reads CASSLAGGGQFHEQYF. The CDR3 DNA reads TGCGCCAGCAGCCTGGCTGGGGGGGGACAGTTCCACGAGCAGTACTTC. The V and J genes are TRBV5-1 and TRBJ2-7; D tentatively reads TRBD1 or TRBD2 (7 bases each). This CDR3 region has 16 residues. Looked up from germline, CDR1 is SGHRS and CDR2 is YFSETQ. V was pared by 4 bases and J by 5 bases, with 22 bases between. The full variable domain, with the rest looked up from reference TRBV5-1 and TRBJ2-7, is KAGVTQTPRYLIKTRGQQVTLSCSPISGHRSVSWYQQTPGQGLQFLFEYFSETQRNKGNFPGRFSGRQFSNSRSEMNVSTLELGDSALYLCASSLAGGGQFHEQYFGPGTRLTVT.